This entry features one TCR beta chain sequence. The entry originates in a study of cytomegalovirus exposure and HLA in healthy donors. The CDR3 loop spans 16 amino acids. V was cut by 1 base and J by 5 bases, with 17 bases left in between. Per germline, CDR1 MNHNS and CDR2 SASEGT. Primers: 60 Vbeta forward and 13 Jbeta reverse. TCRdb's copy holds only in-frame clones and misses some; the assay was immunoSEQ multiplex PCR. Among 150,000 to 200,000 clones listed, around 83% were seen once. V usage is TRBV6-1 and J usage is TRBJ1-2; D unresolved. This sequence was found in a man aged 45 to 65 in good health and CMV-seropositive. Sequencing used PBMCs. The CDR3 here is CASSEVTIGIPYGYTF. DNA of the CDR3: TGTGCCAGCAGTGAAGTTACGATCGGTATACCATATGGCTACACCTTC.